Listed here is a single T cell receptor beta chain. Seattle patient enrollment occurred during active infection, with longitudinal follow-up thereafter. The data originate from a study of blood T cell repertoires in COVID-19. As for the study in general: In each case, the material was cDNA or gDNA derived from T cells, B-cell-depleted T cells, or PBMCs.

Trimming took 0 bases from V and 0 from J, leaving 13 bases between them. Germline assignment: CDR1 LNHDA and CDR2 SQIVND (reference sequence). CDR3 size: 17 residues. How the authors handled the data: By means of reference gene primer amplification, nucleated cell counts were estimated. TCRdb's table, derived via immunoSEQ multiplex PCR, lists solely in-frame clones and lacks some. V, J and clone size were drawn from that table, and D and trimming were deduced from the DNA. This repertoire shows 47,000 or so clones, around 81% found once; its top ten account for approximately 20%. The TCR was taken from a woman of 80 years or more with COVID-19, enrolled during active disease. This sequence joins TRBV19 and TRBJ2-3; the D is unclear. Source material: peripheral blood. In nucleotides, the CDR3 is TGTGCCAGTAGTATAGATGGGCGAGCCCGTAGCACAGATACGCAGTATTTT. It translates to CASSIDGRARSTDTQYF.